These 6 T cell receptor beta chains were all obtained from the same sample, sequenced in a study of blood T cell repertoires in COVID-19. Clones were sequenced by immunoSEQ multiplex PCR, and TCRdb holds only the in-frame ones, with some missing. The sample lists approximately 210,000 clones, 65% to 85% seen once, with roughly 8% in the top ten. Sample: peripheral blood. The receptors were sampled from a woman aged 50 to 60 with acute or convalescent COVID-19.

The chain carries TRBV3-1 (or the pseudogene TRBV3-2) and TRBJ2-4, with TRBD2 matching over 14 bases. The trim removed 3 bases at V and 9 bases at J, leaving 4 bases unmatched. The germline gives CDR1 LGHDT, CDR2 YNNKEL (reference sequence). CDR3 length equals 15 residues. The CDR3 bases are TGTGCCAGCAGCCAGGGACTAGCGGGAGTAGCCATTCAGTACTTC. Translating gives CASSQGLAGVAIQYF.

V usage is TRBV7-9 and J usage is TRBJ1-1; D is perhaps TRBD1 (5 bases). The V end was cut by 7 bases, the J end by 10 bases, with 16 bases between. The germline V gene has CDR1 SEHNR and CDR2 FQNEAQ (reference sequence). The CDR3 spans 12 residues. The CDR3 nucleotides are TGTGCCAGCACCAAAGAGAAGGGGATAGCTTTCTTT. This translates into CASTKEKGIAFF.

The V and J genes are TRBV28 and TRBJ1-5; D not resolved. Per the germline V gene, CDR1 is MDHEN and CDR2 is SYDVKM. V was shortened by 3 bases and J by 0 bases, with 15 bases between the two germline ends. The CDR3 consists of 17 residues. The CDR3 region has the DNA TGTGCCAGCAGTTTTATTTTGGGCCACCATAGCAATCAGCCCCAGCATTTT. Amino acids: CASSFILGHHSNQPQHF.

This chain uses TRBV9 with TRBJ1-2, with 7 bases lining up with TRBD1. The CDR3 loop spans 16 amino acids. Germline V gives CDR1 SGDLS, CDR2 YYNGEE. With 4 bases clipped from V and 4 bases from J, the junction kept 13 bases outside the gene matches. CDR3: CASSPLSGQDIYGYTF. The CDR3 bases are TGTGCCAGCAGCCCTCTTTCTGGACAGGATATCTATGGCTACACCTTC.

V usage is TRBV9 and J usage is TRBJ2-2; perhaps TRBD2 as D (5 bases). This CDR3 is built from 15 residues. CDR1 and CDR2 from the germline V gene are SGDLS and YYNGEE. The ends were cut back, 0 bases at V and 7 bases at J, with 13 bases in the middle. Here the CDR3 DNA reads TGTGCCAGCAGCGTAGCTTCACAGAGCGGCGGGGAGCTGTTTTTT. This encodes CASSVASQSGGELFF.

The chain uses TRBV7-9 and TRBJ2-1, with D possibly being TRBD2 (6 bases). CDR1 and CDR2 (germline): SEHNR, FQNEAQ (reference sequence). This CDR3 region has 15 residues. The V end was cut by 4 bases, the J end by 7 bases, with 17 bases between. CDR3 protein: CASSWGLPRGNEQFF. DNA of the CDR3: TGTGCCAGCAGCTGGGGACTCCCCCGTGGGAATGAGCAGTTCTTC.